This TCR beta chain was retrieved from a study of blood T cell repertoires in COVID-19. Study-level background: Specimens from acute and convalescent COVID-19 originated in the United States, Italy and Spain. Sources were T cells, B-cell-depleted T cells, or PBMCs; the material itself was cDNA or gDNA.

Participants spanned ages about 18 to 90 years and resided in roughly 26 US areas. Recovery meant two consecutive negative NP/OP PCR tests, professional clearance, or resolved symptoms. Using immunoSEQ multiplex PCR, the repertoire was profiled, and TCRdb retains in-frame clones only, with some absent. The table includes approximately 240,000 clones, 90% to 95% detected once. Trimming took 6 bases from V and 3 from J; bases not matched to a gene: 0. This CDR3 has 12 residues. Germline-derived CDR1 and CDR2 are ENHRY and SYGVKD. The receptor was derived from a woman aged 18-29 years who had recovered from COVID-19. V gene TRBV10-3 combines with J gene TRBJ2-7; 9 bases map to TRBD1. The sample comprised PBMCs or T cells enriched from blood (not recorded which). The CDR3 nucleotides are TGTGCCATCAGGGACAGGGGCTACGAGCAGTACTTC. Translation: CAIRDRGYEQYF.